The 10 T cell receptor beta chains in this list originate from one sample, sequenced in a study of identifying expanded T cells in peripheral blood. The data were produced by immunoSEQ multiplex PCR, yet TCRdb's version contains in-frame clones alone and is incomplete. Among 90,000 to 110,000 clones listed, around 89% were seen once. The sample consisted of blood. These TCRs come from a person aged 18 to 70 in good health.

V and J are TRBV18 and TRBJ1-4; the D gene is possibly TRBD1 (6 bases). Germline V gene data show CDR1 as KGHSH and CDR2 as LQKENI. The length of the CDR3 is 14 residues. Trimming left V 3 bases short and J 7 bases short, with 12 bases between. As DNA, the CDR3 is TGTGCCAGCTCACCGGGGCTAGGGGGTGAAAAACTGTTTTTT. It yields the protein CASSPGLGGEKLFF. Using reference TRBV18 and TRBJ1-4 for the parts outside the CDR3, the full variable domain is NAGVMQNPRHLVRRRGQEARLRCSPMKGHSHVYWYRQLPEEGLKFMVYLQKENIIDESGMPKERFSAEFPKEGPSILRIQQVVRGDSAAYFCASSPGLGGEKLFFGSGTQLSVL.

This sequence joins TRBV15 and TRBJ2-1; 11 bases match TRBD2. The CDR3 sequence is 16 residues long. Per germline, CDR1 LNHNV and CDR2 YYDKDF (reference sequence). V was clipped by 0 bases and J by 9 bases; unmatched bases: 7. CDR3 in amino acids: CATSRDLAGGPGEQFF. CDR3 coding DNA: TGTGCCACCAGCAGAGATTTAGCGGGGGGGCCGGGTGAGCAGTTCTTC.

The sample holds one count of this clone. The gene calls are TRBV11-2 and TRBJ2-4, with 7 positions matching TRBD2. V was clipped by 2 bases and J by 0 bases; unmatched bases: 10. The CDR3 runs 18 residues. CDR1 is SGHAT, CDR2 FQNNGV, per germline. The CDR3 region has the DNA TGTGCCAGCAGCTTATGGGGTACGGGGGGAGAAGCCAAAAACATTCAGTACTTC. This gives the protein CASSLWGTGGEAKNIQYF.

CDR3 amino acids: CASSKRQGTDYGYTF. The CDR3 nucleotides read TGTGCCAGCAGCAAAAGACAGGGGACGGACTATGGCTACACCTTC. V and J are TRBV13 and TRBJ1-2, with 8 bases that match TRBD1. The CDR3 has 15 amino acids. V lost 5 bases and J lost 3; bases outside the gene matches: 8. Germline V gene data show CDR1 as PRHDT and CDR2 as FYEKMQ (reference sequence).

This clone was seen just once. The chain has TRBV7-2 and TRBJ1-5, with D perhaps TRBD1 (6 bases). V lost 5 bases, J lost 0 bases, and 23 bases lay in between. Germline CDR1 is SGHTA and CDR2 is FQGNSA. The CDR3 has 19 amino acids. The CDR3 reads CASSLDAYGQLYSNQPQHF. Written as DNA, the CDR3 is TGTGCCAGCAGCCTAGATGCCTACGGACAGCTTTATAGCAATCAGCCCCAGCATTTT. Supplemented by reference TRBV7-2 and TRBJ1-5, the full variable domain reads GAGVSQSPSNKVTEKGKDVELRCDPISGHTALYWYRQSLGQGLEFLIYFQGNSAPDKSGLPSDRFSAERTGGSVSTLTIQRTQQEDSAVYLCASSLDAYGQLYSNQPQHFGDGTRLSIL.

The V call is TRBV29-1, the J call TRBJ2-7; D possibly uses TRBD1 or TRBD2 (6 bases each). CDR1 and CDR2 from the germline V gene are SQVTM and ANQGSEA. The CDR3 contains 13 residues. Trimming removed 5 bases from V and 1 base from J, with 12 bases in between. The CDR3 protein is CSVRRDTSYEQYF. CDR3 coding DNA: TGCAGCGTTAGGCGGGACACTTCCTACGAGCAGTACTTC.

The chain couples TRBV9 to TRBJ2-3; 8 nucleotides match TRBD2. Trimming took 2 bases from V and 3 from J; bases not matched to a gene: 2. Germline CDR1 and CDR2: SGDLS and YYNGEE. This CDR3 is 14 amino acids long. CDR3 loop: CASSVGRVTDTQYF. In DNA form, the CDR3 reads TGTGCCAGCAGCGTCGGGAGGGTAACAGATACGCAGTATTTT.

This rearrangement joins TRBV7-3 to TRBJ2-3, with 8 bases matching TRBD1. CDR1 is SGHTA, CDR2 FQGTGA, per germline. This CDR3 has 15 amino acids. Trimming removed 5 bases from V and 3 bases from J; junction bases left unmatched: 7. This CDR3 is CASSPSGQGTDTQYF. The CDR3 DNA reads as TGTGCCAGCAGCCCCTCCGGACAGGGAACAGATACGCAGTATTTT.

The genes are TRBV5-1 and TRBJ1-2; unclear D gene. CDR1 is SGHRS, CDR2 YFSETQ, per germline. The CDR3 is 15 residues long. V was trimmed by 2 bases and J by 7 bases, leaving 18 bases between them. The CDR3 spells CASSFMGSPTGGYTF. For the CDR3, the DNA is TGCGCCAGCAGCTTTATGGGCAGTCCCACGGGTGGCTACACCTTC.

The chain recombines TRBV10-1 with TRBJ2-3; D not resolved. The CDR3 sequence is 15 residues long. V lost 6 bases to trimming and J lost 5 bases, with 18 bases between them. The germline CDR1 and CDR2 sequences are WNHNN and SYGVQD (reference sequence). CDR3 sequence reads: CASSEQGPGVDTQYF. The CDR3 DNA is TGCGCCAGCAGCGAGCAAGGTCCAGGCGTAGATACGCAGTATTTT.